One and the same sample provided the 27 T cell receptor beta chains below, sequenced in a study of CD8+ T cells in alopecia areata (dated by TCRdb to about 2018). Library preparation used the immunoSEQ multiplex PCR assay. RNA was extracted from all samples and reverse transcribed into cDNA as template for TCR sequencing. TCRdb took over this immuneACCESS table, retaining in-frame rearrangements with V and J assigned. Such tables are incomplete; in checked studies, under half of the missing clones stem from an unresolved V gene, and the remainder is unexplained. Within this sample are about 100,000 clones, with approximately 63% of them counted one time only. Over 15% of the sample is in the top ten clones. This specimen's treatment or condition label, per the study, means: oral pan-JAK inhibitor, 5-10 mg twice daily. The sequencing used CD8+ T cells sorted from blood, collected between weeks 55 and 65, from a patient treated with tofacitinib. The receptor set was obtained from a human donor with alopecia areata.

V gene TRBV2 combines with J gene TRBJ1-1, with a weak D call TRBD1 (5 bases). The CDR3 runs 11 residues. V lost 1 base, J lost 8 bases, and 5 bases lay in between. Germline CDR1 and CDR2: SNHLY and FYNNEI. The CDR3 nucleotides are TGTGCCAGCAGTGAAGACAGGGAAGCTTTCTTT. As protein: CASSEDREAFF.

In its sample, this clone was seen a few times. V gene TRBV4-2 combines with J gene TRBJ2-7; D not resolved. This CDR3 contains 16 residues. Trimming pared 0 bases from V and 0 bases from J, leaving 12 bases between. Germline-derived CDR1 and CDR2 are LGHNA and YNFKEQ. The DNA of the CDR3 is TGTGCCAGCAGCCAAGATCCCCAACAGAGCTCCTACGAGCAGTACTTC. Amino acid sequence: CASSQDPQQSSYEQYF.

Only a few counts were recorded for this clone. The V call is TRBV25-1, the J call TRBJ2-5; 10 bases are a match to TRBD1. Germline V gene sequence: CDR1 MGHDK, CDR2 SYGVNS. The CDR3 contains 16 residues. Losses at the gene ends were 3 bases for V and 1 base for J; bases not matched to a gene: 5. CDR3 amino acids: CASSEGGTGVQETQYF. The DNA for the CDR3 is TGTGCCAGCAGTGAGGGGGGGACAGGGGTCCAAGAGACCCAGTACTTC. The full variable domain, in which reference TRBV25-1 and TRBJ2-5 provide the parts outside the CDR3, is EADIYQTPRYLVIGTGKKITLECSQTMGHDKMYWYQQDPGMELHLIHYSYGVNSTEKGDLSSESTVSRIRTEHFPLTLESARPSHTSQYLCASSEGGTGVQETQYFGPGTRLLVL.

This clone has more than one count but fewer than ten. The rearrangement joins TRBV9 to TRBJ2-5; D is unresolved. The V gene's germline CDR1 is SGDLS and CDR2 YYNGEE. This CDR3 has 12 amino acids. The germline V and J ends were trimmed by 4 bases and 0 bases, with 4 bases remaining between them. CDR3 sequence: CASSLDQETQYF. DNA for the CDR3: TGTGCCAGCAGCCTGGACCAAGAGACCCAGTACTTC. The full variable domain, its missing parts supplied by reference TRBV9 and TRBJ2-5, is DSGVTQTPKHLITATGQRVTLRCSPRSGDLSVYWYQQSLDQGLQFLIQYYNGEERAKGNILERFSAQQFPDLHSELNLSSLELGDSALYFCASSLDQETQYFGPGTRLLVL.

V and J are TRBV5-6 and TRBJ2-2; 7 bases are a match to TRBD2. The V segment lost 3 bases and the J segment 6 bases; nucleotides outside the gene matches: 14. From germline, CDR1 is SGHDT and CDR2 YYEEEE. The CDR3 extends over 17 amino acids. CDR3 DNA sequence: TGTGCCAGCAGCTGGACGTTGCAGGGAGGGGAACCCGGGGAGCTGTTTTTT. Its translation is CASSWTLQGGEPGELFF. The variable domain in full, completed from reference TRBV5-6 and TRBJ2-2, reads DAGVTQSPTHLIKTRGQQVTLRCSPKSGHDTVSWYQQALGQGPQFIFQYYEEEERQRGNFPDRFSGHQFPNYSSELNVNALLLGDSALYLCASSWTLQGGEPGELFFGEGSRLTVL.

Remarks on this clone: One end of the junction varies from germline; a read error may be responsible. The chain employs TRBV6-4 and TRBJ1-2; 7 positions agree with TRBD1. The CDR3 has 10 residues. Germline values: CDR1 MRHNA, CDR2 SNTAGT. CDR3 residues: CASSAGQPIF. The CDR3 DNA is TGTGCCAGCAGTGCGGGACAGCCGATATTC.

The chain carries TRBV5-1 and TRBJ1-4; weak D call: TRBD1 (5 bases). CDR1 is SGHRS and CDR2 is YFSETQ in the germline V gene. The CDR3 consists of 14 residues. V was cut by 2 bases and J by 7 bases, with 12 bases left in between. In DNA, the CDR3 is TGCGCCAGCAGCTTACTAGGGGAGGTTGAAAAACTGTTTTTT. Residues: CASSLLGEVEKLFF.

V usage is TRBV29-1 and J usage is TRBJ1-2; possibly TRBD1 for D (5 bases). The CDR3 contains 11 residues. The V end lost 5 bases, the J end lost 7 bases, and 11 bases lay between the germline ends. Germline values: CDR1 SQVTM, CDR2 ANQGSEA. The CDR3 sequence: CSVPGGGGYTF. CDR3 nucleotides: TGCAGCGTTCCTGGGGGAGGTGGCTACACCTTC. The variable domain in full, completed from reference TRBV29-1 and TRBJ1-2, reads SAVISQKPSRDICQRGTSLTIQCQVDSQVTMMFWYRQQPGQSLTLIATANQGSEATYESGFVIDKFPISRPNLTFSTLTVSNMSPEDSSIYLCSVPGGGGYTFGSGTRLTVV.

The J gene is TRBJ1-2, the V gene TRBV30; D possibly corresponds to TRBD1 (6 bases). V was shortened by 4 bases and J by 2 bases, with 11 bases between the two germline ends. This CDR3 is 13 amino acids long. The germline V gene encodes CDR1 GTSNPN and CDR2 SVGIG (reference sequence). CDR3 DNA sequence: TGTGCCTGGACGGGGGGCGAGAACTATGGCTACACCTTC. Amino acids: CAWTGGENYGYTF.

The rearrangement links TRBV29-1 to TRBJ1-2; no firm D call. CDR3 length equals 13 residues. Germline CDR1 SQVTM, CDR2 ANQGSEA. Trimming removed 4 bases from V and 3 bases from J, with 12 bases in between. In DNA, the CDR3 is TGCAGCGTTGTTAGGCAGTTGGACTATGGCTACACCTTC. Translating gives CSVVRQLDYGYTF.

Concerning this clone: At one end, the junction sequence differs from germline, possibly due to a read error. The genes are TRBV4-1 and TRBJ2-5; D not certain. The CDR3 sequence is 16 residues long. CDR1 is MGHRA and CDR2 is YSYEKL in the germline V gene. CDR3 in DNA: TGCGCCAACAGCCAAGATTCTCTTGGCAGCCAAGAGACCCAGTACTTC. It codes for CANSQDSLGSQETQYF.

This chain connects TRBV12-5 to TRBJ2-7, with a possible D match to TRBD1 (5 bases). This CDR3 is built from 15 residues. Looked up from germline, CDR1 is LGHNT and CDR2 is FRNRAP. With 0 bases removed from V and 0 bases from J, the gap between germline ends came to 9 bases. CDR3 protein: CASGLVLQDSYEQYF. The CDR3 coding sequence is TGTGCTAGTGGTTTGGTACTACAGGACTCCTACGAGCAGTACTTC.

DNA for the CDR3: TGTGCCAGCAGCTCAACTGTGGTCAGGGGAAACTACGAGCAGTACTTC. This encodes CASSSTVVRGNYEQYF. This chain links TRBV5-6 with TRBJ2-7; D might be TRBD1 (6 bases). This CDR3 has 16 residues. Deletions cut 3 bases from V and 3 bases from J, with 19 bases between. Germline values: CDR1 SGHDT, CDR2 YYEEEE.

The J gene is TRBJ1-6, the V gene TRBV2; 7 bases align to TRBD1. CDR1 and CDR2 (germline): SNHLY, FYNNEI. The V gene end was trimmed by 0 bases and the J gene end by 2 bases; junction bases not matched to a gene: 1. The CDR3 runs 16 residues. CDR3: CASSEAGQTYNSPLHF. Written as DNA, the CDR3 is TGTGCCAGCAGTGAAGCGGGACAGACCTATAATTCACCCCTCCACTTT.

The table lists this clone with a few counts. The chain is built from TRBV2 and TRBJ1-2; no clear D. Germline values: CDR1 SNHLY, CDR2 FYNNEI. Trimming removed 6 bases at V and 0 bases at J, with 8 bases between. CDR3 length equals 13 residues. The CDR3: CASRLGPNYGYTF. DNA of the CDR3: TGTGCCAGCAGGTTAGGGCCTAACTATGGCTACACCTTC. Looking up the rest from reference TRBV2 and TRBJ1-2 gives the full variable domain: EPEVTQTPSHQVTQMGQEVILRCVPISNHLYFYWYRQILGQKVEFLVSFYNNEISEKSEIFDDQFSVERPDGSNFTLKIRSTKLEDSAMYFCASRLGPNYGYTFGSGTRLTVV.

Only a few counts were recorded for this clone. The rearrangement uses TRBV6-5 and TRBJ2-7, with TRBD1 matching 7 bases. The CDR3 loop spans 14 amino acids. V dropped 5 bases and J dropped 7; count of bases not matched to a gene: 11. Germline loops: CDR1 MNHEY, CDR2 SVGAGI. CDR3 bases: TGTGCCAGCAGTCCCGGGACAGCCAGCTCGGAGCAGTACTTC. It encodes CASSPGTASSEQYF.

The gene calls are TRBV7-8 and TRBJ1-1, with 7 bases aligning to TRBD1. There are 15 residues in the CDR3. In germline, CDR1 is SGHVS, CDR2 FQNEAQ. V was clipped by 6 bases and J by 5 bases; unmatched bases: 12. The CDR3 region is CASREASTGDTEAFF. The CDR3 DNA sequence: TGTGCCAGCAGGGAAGCCTCTACAGGGGATACTGAAGCTTTCTTT.

This clone was seen only a few times. The genes are TRBV4-1 and TRBJ1-5; D may be TRBD1 (6 bases). Germline lookup yields CDR1 MGHRA and CDR2 YSYEKL. V lost 2 bases and J lost 0, with 8 bases in between. The CDR3 loop spans 15 amino acids. Written as DNA, the CDR3 is TGCGCCAGCAGCCAACAGGGGTATAGCAATCAGCCCCAGCATTTT. Translated, it gives CASSQQGYSNQPQHF.

The chain combines TRBV6-1 with TRBJ2-5; D is uncertain. The germline gives CDR1 MNHNS, CDR2 SASEGT. The CDR3 has 15 residues. The V end lost 0 bases, the J end lost 1 base, and 9 bases lay between the germline ends. The CDR3 bases are TGTGCCAGCAGTGAAGCGGTTTCCACCCAAGAGACCCAGTACTTC. This codes for CASSEAVSTQETQYF.

This chain uses TRBV27 with TRBJ2-7, with D maybe TRBD1 (5 bases). The CDR3 length is 19 residues. Deletions cut 3 bases from V and 2 bases from J, with 26 bases between. Germline-derived CDR1 and CDR2 are MNHEY and SMNVEV (reference sequence). CDR3 loop: CASSFRWWGRPAGPYEQYF. The CDR3 DNA sequence: TGTGCCAGCAGTTTTAGGTGGTGGGGAAGGCCGGCAGGGCCCTACGAGCAGTACTTC.

The chain uses TRBV6-5 and TRBJ2-1, with D possibly called TRBD1 or TRBD2 (6 bases each). V lost 0 bases and J 6 bases, leaving 12 bases between the germline ends. Germline assignment: CDR1 MNHEY and CDR2 SVGAGI. This CDR3 comprises 15 residues. The CDR3 region has the DNA TGTGCCAGCAGTTACTCGATCCCGGGGGCCAATGAGCAGTTCTTC. This gives the protein CASSYSIPGANEQFF.

This clone was observed a few times. The CDR3 is CASSDGRGQPQHF. Written as DNA, the CDR3 is TGTGCCAGCAGTGACGGAAGGGGCCAGCCCCAGCATTTT. The chain is built from TRBV6-4 and TRBJ1-5; D might be TRBD1 (5 bases). Per the germline V gene, CDR1 is MRHNA and CDR2 is SNTAGT. The length of the CDR3 is 13 residues. The V end lost 2 bases, the J end lost 7 bases, and 9 bases lay between the germline ends.

This clone showed up just a few times. This CDR3 is also generated by other DNA sequences in the sample. V is TRBV5-6 and J is TRBJ2-2, with TRBD2 identical over 7 bases. Germline lookup yields CDR1 SGHDT and CDR2 YYEEEE. V lost 1 base to trimming and J lost 3 bases; unmatched junction nucleotides: 6. The CDR3 consists of 16 residues. The CDR3: CASSLPSGHDTGELFF. The CDR3 DNA reads TGTGCCAGCAGCTTGCCTAGCGGTCATGACACCGGGGAGCTGTTTTTT.

The chain joins TRBV5-1 to TRBJ1-6; TRBD1 matches 8 bases. Germline trimming cut 0 bases from V and 14 bases from J; bases unmatched to any gene: 7. The CDR3 is 14 amino acids. CDR1 SGHRS and CDR2 YFSETQ come from the germline V gene. CDR3 in DNA: TGCGCCAGCAGCTTGGGGACAGGGCTTTTGTCCCTCCACTTT. Its translation: CASSLGTGLLSLHF.

This clone was seen only a few times. The chain recombines TRBV9 with TRBJ2-3, with D possibly being TRBD1 or TRBD2 (6 bases each). This CDR3 spans 15 amino acids. Germline CDR1 is SGDLS and CDR2 is YYNGEE. Trimming stripped 0 bases from V and 2 bases from J, with 10 bases between. CDR3 nucleotides: TGTGCCAGCAGCGTAGGAGGGGGGATCACAGATACGCAGTATTTT. It yields the protein CASSVGGGITDTQYF.

This chain links TRBV27 with TRBJ2-7, with D perhaps matching TRBD1 (6 bases). Germline V gene data show CDR1 as MNHEY and CDR2 as SMNVEV (reference sequence). Between the trimmed V and J ends, which lost 3 bases and 5 bases, there was a span of 11 bases. This CDR3 has 13 amino acids. CDR3 in amino acids: CASSFQTGNEQYF. CDR3 in DNA: TGTGCCAGCAGTTTTCAGACAGGAAACGAGCAGTACTTC.

This clone was recorded a few times. The V gene is TRBV7-3, the J gene TRBJ1-2, with 10 nucleotides matching TRBD1. Per germline, CDR1 SGHTA and CDR2 FQGTGA. Trimming took 5 bases from V and 4 from J; bases not matched to a gene: 4. The CDR3 sequence is 14 residues long. The CDR3: CASSRDRGTYGYTF. The DNA for the CDR3 is TGTGCCAGCAGCAGGGACAGGGGTACCTATGGCTACACCTTC. Combining the CDR3 with reference TRBV7-3 and TRBJ1-2 gives the whole variable domain GAGVSQTPSNKVTEKGKYVELRCDPISGHTALYWYRQSLGQGPEFLIYFQGTGAADDSGLPNDRFFAVRPEGSVSTLKIQRTERGDSAVYLCASSRDRGTYGYTFGSGTRLTVV.